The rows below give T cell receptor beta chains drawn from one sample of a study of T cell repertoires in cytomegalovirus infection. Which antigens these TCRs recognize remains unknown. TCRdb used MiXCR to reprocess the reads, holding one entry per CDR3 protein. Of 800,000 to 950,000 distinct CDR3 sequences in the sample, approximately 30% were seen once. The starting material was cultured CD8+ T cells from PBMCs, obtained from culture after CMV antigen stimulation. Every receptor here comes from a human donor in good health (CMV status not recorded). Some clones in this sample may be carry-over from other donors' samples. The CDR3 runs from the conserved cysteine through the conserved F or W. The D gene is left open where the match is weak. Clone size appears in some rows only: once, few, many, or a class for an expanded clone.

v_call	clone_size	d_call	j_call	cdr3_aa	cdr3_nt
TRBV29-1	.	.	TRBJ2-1	CSVPGGDGYNEQFF	TGCAGCGTCCCAGGCGGGGATGGCTACAATGAGCAGTTCTTC
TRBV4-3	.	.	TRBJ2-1	CASSQRGGSYNEQFF	TGCGCCAGCAGCCAACGAGGGGGCTCCTACAATGAGCAGTTCTTC
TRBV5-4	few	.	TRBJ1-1	CASSWPGPGGEAFF	TGTGCCAGCAGCTGGCCCGGGCCCGGAGGGGAAGCTTTCTTT
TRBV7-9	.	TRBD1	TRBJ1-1	CASSSRGAGGTEAFF	TGTGCCAGCAGCTCGCGGGGGGCAGGGGGGACTGAAGCTTTCTTT
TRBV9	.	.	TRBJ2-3	CASSPQYLRSTDTQYF	TGTGCCAGCAGCCCCCAGTACCTCCGGAGCACAGATACGCAGTATTTT
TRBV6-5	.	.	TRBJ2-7	CASSYSRGNEQYF	TGTGCCAGCAGTTACTCACGGGGGAACGAGCAGTACTTC
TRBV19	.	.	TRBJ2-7	CASSIHAEQYF	TGTGCCAGTAGTATCCACGCCGAGCAGTACTTC
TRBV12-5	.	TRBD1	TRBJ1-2	CASGIDRDRAVYGYTF	TGTGCTAGTGGTATCGACCGGGACAGGGCTGTCTATGGCTACACCTTC
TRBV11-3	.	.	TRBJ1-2	CASSLVRGRLEYGYTF	TGTGCCAGCAGCTTAGTAAGAGGTCGGTTAGAGTATGGCTACACCTTC
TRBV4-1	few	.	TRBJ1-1	CASSHRAEGNTEAFF	TGCGCCAGCAGCCATCGGGCCGAGGGGAACACTGAAGCTTTCTTT
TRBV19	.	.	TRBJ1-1	CASSLLKWDTEAFF	TGTGCCAGTAGTCTGCTCAAGTGGGACACTGAAGCTTTCTTT
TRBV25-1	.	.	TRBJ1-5	CASSEFGWGNQPQHF	TGTGCCAGCAGTGAATTTGGGTGGGGCAATCAGCCCCAGCATTTT
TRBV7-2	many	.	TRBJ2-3	CASSSLRGATDTQYF	TGTGCCAGCAGCTCTCTGAGGGGGGCCACAGATACGCAGTATTTT
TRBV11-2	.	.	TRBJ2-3	CASSLVGTSILDTQYF	TGTGCCAGCAGCTTAGTCGGCACATCGATTCTAGATACGCAGTATTTT
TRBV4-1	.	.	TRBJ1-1	CASSQGVGGGTEAFF	TGCGCCAGCAGCCAAGGTGTGGGGGGGGGGACTGAAGCTTTCTTT
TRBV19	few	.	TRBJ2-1	CASSNLYGVGNEQFF	TGTGCCAGTAGTAACCTCTATGGCGTAGGGAATGAGCAGTTCTTC
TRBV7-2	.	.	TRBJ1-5	CASSNDVNQPQHF	TGTGCCAGCAGTAACGACGTCAATCAGCCCCAGCATTTT
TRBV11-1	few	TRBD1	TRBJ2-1	CASSLGTGGFDNEQFF	TGTGCCAGCAGCTTAGGGACAGGGGGTTTTGACAATGAGCAGTTCTTC
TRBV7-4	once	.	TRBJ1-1	CASSRDLETEAFF	TGTGCCAGCAGCCGGGACCTCGAGACTGAAGCTTTCTTT
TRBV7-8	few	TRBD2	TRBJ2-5	CASSLEVLAGETQYF	TGTGCCAGCAGCTTAGAAGTTCTAGCGGGAGAGACCCAGTACTTC
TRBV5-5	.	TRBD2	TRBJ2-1	CASSSVTSDEQFF	TGTGCCAGCAGCTCGGTGACTAGCGACGAGCAGTTCTTC
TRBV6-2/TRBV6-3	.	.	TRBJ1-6	CASSENSYSYNSPLHF	TGTGCCAGCAGCGAAAACAGTTACTCCTATAATTCACCCCTCCACTTT
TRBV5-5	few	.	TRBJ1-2	CASSALKTVSREGYTF	TGTGCCAGCAGCGCACTCAAGACAGTCTCCCGGGAGGGCTACACCTTC
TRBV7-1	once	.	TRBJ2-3	CARSPLGGPDTQYF	TGTGCCAGGAGCCCGTTGGGGGGGCCAGATACGCAGTATTTT
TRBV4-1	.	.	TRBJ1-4	CASSQVPGFEEKLFF	TGCGCCAGCAGCCAAGTTCCGGGGTTCGAGGAAAAACTGTTTTTT
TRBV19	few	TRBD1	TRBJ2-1	CASTTGTGGYNEQFF	TGTGCCAGTACTACCGGGACAGGGGGTTACAATGAGCAGTTCTTC
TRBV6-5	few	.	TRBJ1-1	CASSYSSRTYTEAFF	TGTGCCAGCAGTTACTCGTCCAGAACTTACACTGAAGCTTTCTTT
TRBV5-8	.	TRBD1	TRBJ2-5	CASSAGQGLQETQYF	TGTGCCAGCAGCGCGGGACAGGGGCTCCAAGAGACCCAGTACTTC
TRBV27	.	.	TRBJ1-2	CASSPPGAYGYTF	TGTGCCAGCAGCCCCCCCGGGGCATATGGCTACACCTTC
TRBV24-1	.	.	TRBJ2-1	CATQRAGGNNEQFF	TGTGCCACCCAACGGGCAGGGGGGAACAATGAGCAGTTCTTC
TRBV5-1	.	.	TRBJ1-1	CASSLIAMNTEAFF	TGCGCCAGCAGCTTGATAGCGATGAACACTGAAGCTTTCTTT
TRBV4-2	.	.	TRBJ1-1	CASSQIGNTEAFF	TGTGCCAGCAGCCAAATTGGTAACACTGAAGCTTTCTTT
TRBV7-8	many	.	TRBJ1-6	CASSFRGYNSPLHF	TGTGCCAGCAGCTTTAGAGGGTATAATTCACCCCTCCACTTT
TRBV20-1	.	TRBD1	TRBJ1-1	CSAWDRGTYGTEAFF	TGCAGTGCATGGGACAGGGGCACGTACGGGACTGAAGCTTTCTTT
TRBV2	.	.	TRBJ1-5	CASRGTDSSNQPQHF	TGTGCCAGCAGGGGGACGGACAGTAGCAATCAGCCCCAGCATTTT
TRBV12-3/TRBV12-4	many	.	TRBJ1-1	CASSYGLGTEAFF	TGTGCCAGCAGTTACGGACTGGGAACTGAAGCTTTCTTT
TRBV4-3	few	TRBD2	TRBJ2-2	CASSQDHAGLATGELFF	TGCGCCAGCAGCCAAGATCATGCGGGACTAGCGACCGGGGAGCTGTTTTTT
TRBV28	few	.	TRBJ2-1	CASSYQNTGFVVISLYNEQFF	TGTGCCAGCAGTTACCAAAATACAGGGTTTGTAGTTATATCCCTCTACAATGAGCAGTTCTTC
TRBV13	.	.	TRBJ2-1	CASSLGLGSAGQFF	TGTGCCAGCAGCTTAGGGCTCGGTAGCGCGGGGCAGTTCTTC
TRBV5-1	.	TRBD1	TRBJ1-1	CASSLGDRANTEAFF	TGCGCCAGCAGCCTGGGGGACAGGGCGAACACTGAAGCTTTCTTT
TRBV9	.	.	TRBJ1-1	CASSVVAQGSYLNTEAFF	TGTGCCAGCAGCGTAGTCGCACAGGGCTCGTACCTGAACACTGAAGCTTTCTTT
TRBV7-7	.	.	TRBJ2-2	CASSLMSFTGELFF	TGTGCTAGCAGCTTGATGAGCTTTACCGGGGAGCTGTTTTTT
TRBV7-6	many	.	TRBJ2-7	CASSLAQGSEQYF	TGTGCCAGCAGCTTAGCGCAGGGCAGCGAGCAGTACTTC
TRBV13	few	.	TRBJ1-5	CASSLRGTARNQPQHF	TGTGCCAGCAGCTTAAGAGGGACCGCGCGCAATCAGCCCCAGCATTTT
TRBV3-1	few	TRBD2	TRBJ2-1	CASSQEVLAGDGEQFF	TGTGCCAGCAGCCAAGAAGTACTAGCGGGGGATGGTGAGCAGTTCTTC
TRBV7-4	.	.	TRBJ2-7	CAKSLGTEQYF	TGTGCCAAGAGCTTAGGGACCGAGCAGTACTTC
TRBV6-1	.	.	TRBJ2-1	CASKSGVYVNEQFF	TGTGCCAGCAAATCCGGGGTATACGTAAATGAGCAGTTCTTC
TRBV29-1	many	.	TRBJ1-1	CSVPGNTEAFF	TGCAGCGTTCCGGGGAACACTGAAGCTTTCTTT
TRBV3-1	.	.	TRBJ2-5	CASSRLSSQETQYF	TGTGCCAGCAGCAGACTATCGAGTCAAGAGACCCAGTACTTC
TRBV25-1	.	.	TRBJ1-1	CASSEDKYNTEAFF	TGTGCCAGCAGCGAAGACAAATATAACACTGAAGCTTTCTTT
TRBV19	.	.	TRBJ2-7	CASAWGSTYEQYF	TGTGCCAGTGCTTGGGGAAGTACCTACGAGCAGTACTTC
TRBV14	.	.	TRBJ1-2	CASSWGAGPPLANYGYTF	TGTGCCAGCAGCTGGGGGGCAGGCCCCCCTCTAGCTAACTATGGCTACACCTTC
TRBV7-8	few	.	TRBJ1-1	CASSLFKANTEAFF	TGTGCCAGCAGCTTATTCAAAGCGAACACTGAAGCTTTCTTT
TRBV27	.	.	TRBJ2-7	CASSFGQTAYEQYF	TGTGCCAGCAGTTTTGGACAGACGGCCTACGAGCAGTACTTC
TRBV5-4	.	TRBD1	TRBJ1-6	CASSWAGGVSPLHF	TGTGCCAGCAGCTGGGCAGGGGGCGTTTCACCCCTCCACTTT
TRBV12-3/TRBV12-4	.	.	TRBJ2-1	CASSLVEGNEQFF	TGTGCCAGCAGTTTAGTGGAGGGCAATGAGCAGTTCTTC
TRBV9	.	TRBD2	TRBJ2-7	CASSVTSGAPYEQYF	TGTGCCAGCAGCGTGACTAGCGGGGCGCCTTACGAGCAGTACTTC
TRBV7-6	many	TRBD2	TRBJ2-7	CASSLGSGGTGEQYF	TGTGCCAGCAGCTTAGGAAGCGGGGGGACGGGGGAGCAGTACTTC
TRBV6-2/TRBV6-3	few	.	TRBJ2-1	CASSYSISYYRVSYNEQFF	TGTGCCAGCAGTTACTCGATCTCGTATTACAGGGTGTCCTACAATGAGCAGTTCTTC